This T cell receptor (beta chain) derives from a study of tumor-infiltrating lymphocytes in glioblastoma multiforme. Three nested ARM-PCR rounds with V-beta and C-beta primers built TCRB libraries. TCRB cDNA was made from around 0.48 ug total RNA. TCRdb called the multiplex PCR reads again in MiXCR, with one record for every CDR3 protein. The table lists almost 15,000 distinct CDR3 sequences, over 55% of them singletons. Findings and caveats of the study: The T cells in this sample were not sorted into functional subsets.

The CDR3 has 15 residues. The germline V gene encodes CDR1 MGHRA and CDR2 YSYEKL. As for this clonotype: Its antigen is not identified. One junction end does not reproduce the germline sequence, and a read error may be involved.

The sequence was obtained from a male donor with glioblastoma. The chain is built from TRBV4-1 and TRBJ1-6; no firm D call. Sequencing was done on a sample of brain tumor tissue. The CDR3 nucleotides read TGCGCCAGCCAAAACCCGGAATCTGGGGTTTCAGCCCTCCACTTT. As protein: CASQNPESGVSALHF.